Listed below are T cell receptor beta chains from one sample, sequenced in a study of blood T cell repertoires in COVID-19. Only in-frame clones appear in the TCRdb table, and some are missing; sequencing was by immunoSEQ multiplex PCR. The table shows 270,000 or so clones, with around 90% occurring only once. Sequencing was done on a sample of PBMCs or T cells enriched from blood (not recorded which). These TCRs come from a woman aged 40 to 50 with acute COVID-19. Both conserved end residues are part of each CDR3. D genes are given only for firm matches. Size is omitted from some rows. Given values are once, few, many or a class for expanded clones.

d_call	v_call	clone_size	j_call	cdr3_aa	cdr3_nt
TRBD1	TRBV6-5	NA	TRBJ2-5	CASTRTGTWETQYF	TGTGCCAGCACCCGGACAGGGACATGGGAGACCCAGTACTTC
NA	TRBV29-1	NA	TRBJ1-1	CSVARGSPAEAFF	TGCAGCGTCGCCAGGGGTAGTCCGGCTGAAGCTTTCTTT
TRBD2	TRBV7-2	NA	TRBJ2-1	CASRLAAGGRNEQFF	TGTGCCAGCAGGTTAGCGGCGGGGGGGAGGAATGAGCAGTTCTTC
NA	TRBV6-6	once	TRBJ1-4	CASSYGFSEKLFF	TGTGCCAGCAGTTACGGCTTCTCGGAAAAACTGTTTTTT
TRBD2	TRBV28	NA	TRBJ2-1	CASSLRVLAAKANEQFF	TGTGCCAGCAGTTTACGCGTCCTAGCGGCCAAAGCCAATGAGCAGTTCTTC
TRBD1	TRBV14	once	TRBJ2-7	CASSQGGTGGYEQYF	TGTGCCAGCAGCCAAGGGGGGACAGGGGGCTACGAACAGTACTTC
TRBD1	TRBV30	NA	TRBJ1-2	CAWSLGQGHGYTF	TGTGCCTGGAGCCTGGGACAGGGGCATGGCTACACCTTC
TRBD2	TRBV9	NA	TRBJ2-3	CASSVGAGGPSDTQYF	TGTGCCAGCAGCGTAGGAGCGGGAGGGCCCTCAGATACGCAGTATTTT
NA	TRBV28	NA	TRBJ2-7	CASNRGTYEQYF	TGTGCCAGCAATCGGGGTACCTACGAGCAGTACTTC
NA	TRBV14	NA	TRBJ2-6	CASSQSRQAGANVLTF	TGTGCCAGCAGCCAAAGTCGGCAGGCTGGGGCCAACGTCCTGACTTTC
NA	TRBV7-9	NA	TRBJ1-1	CASRGGNTEAFF	TGTGCCAGCAGGGGGGGAAACACTGAAGCTTTCTTT
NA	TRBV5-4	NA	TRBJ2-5	CASSFGETQYF	TGTGCCAGCAGCTTCGGGGAGACCCAGTACTTC
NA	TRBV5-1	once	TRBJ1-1	CASSEDRLGGKEAFF	TGCGCCAGCAGCGAAGACCGGTTAGGAGGCAAAGAAGCTTTCTTT
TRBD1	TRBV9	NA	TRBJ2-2	CASSVRGLSNTGELFF	TGTGCCAGCAGCGTAAGGGGGCTATCGAACACCGGGGAGCTGTTTTTT
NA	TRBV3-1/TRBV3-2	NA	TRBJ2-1	CASSSGSTGYNEQFF	TGTGCCAGCAGCTCCGGGAGCACGGGATACAATGAGCAGTTCTTC
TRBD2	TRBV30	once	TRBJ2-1	CAYKRGDYNEQFF	TGTGCCTATAAGCGGGGGGACTACAATGAGCAGTTCTTC